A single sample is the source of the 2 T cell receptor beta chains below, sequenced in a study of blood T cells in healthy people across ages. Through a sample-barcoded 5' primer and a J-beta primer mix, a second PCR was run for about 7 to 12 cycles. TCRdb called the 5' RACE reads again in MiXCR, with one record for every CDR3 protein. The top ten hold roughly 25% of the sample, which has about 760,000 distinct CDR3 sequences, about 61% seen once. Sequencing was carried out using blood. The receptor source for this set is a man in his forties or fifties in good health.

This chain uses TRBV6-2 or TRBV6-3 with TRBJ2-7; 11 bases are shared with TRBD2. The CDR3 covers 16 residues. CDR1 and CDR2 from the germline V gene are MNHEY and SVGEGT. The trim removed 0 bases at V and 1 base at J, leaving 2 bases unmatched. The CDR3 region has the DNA TGTGCCAGCAGTTACTCGACTAGCGGGGTTTCCTACGAGCAGTACTTC. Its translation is CASSYSTSGVSYEQYF.

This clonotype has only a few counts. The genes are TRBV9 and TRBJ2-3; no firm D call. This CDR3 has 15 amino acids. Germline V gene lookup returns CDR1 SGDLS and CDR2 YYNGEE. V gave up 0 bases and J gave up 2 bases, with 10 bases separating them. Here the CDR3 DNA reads TGTGCCAGCAGCGTAGTAGGTACTTACACAGATACGCAGTATTTT. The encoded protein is CASSVVGTYTDTQYF.